The text below deals with one T cell receptor beta chain. These data are taken from a study of blood T cell repertoires in COVID-19. Produced via immunoSEQ multiplex PCR; TCRdb's table is partial and in-frame only. The sample records some 120,000 clones, roughly four fifths being singletons. This CDR3 has 15 residues. J gave up 5 bases and V 1 base, and 5 bases lay outside the gene matches. Germline CDR1 reads SGHAT; CDR2 reads FQNNGV. The sample comprised peripheral blood. The sequence derives from a man aged 25-45 years with COVID-19, enrolled during active disease. V and J are TRBV11-2 and TRBJ2-5; 9 bases map to TRBD2. CDR3 region: CASSLGRGGHETQYF. CDR3 DNA sequence: TGTGCCAGCAGCTTAGGGCGGGGGGGCCATGAGACCCAGTACTTC.